This T cell receptor beta chain was identified during a study of CD8 T cells in Susac syndrome. This clonotype was observed a single time. Reverse transcription of roughly 0.5 to 1 ug RNA was carried out with random hexamers. Via MiXCR, TCRdb re-called the immunoSEQ multiplex PCR reads, giving one row per CDR3 protein. This repertoire shows some 100,000 distinct CDR3 sequences, around 92% found once; its top ten account for just under 0.095%. CDR3 length: 14 residues. Germline V gene sequence: CDR1 SQVTM, CDR2 ANQGSEA. Trimming shortened V by 2 bases and J by 2 bases, and 10 bases separated the two germline ends.

This TCR came from a human donor with multiple sclerosis. This rearrangement joins TRBV29-1 to TRBJ2-4; D not resolved. Material: CD4+ T cells from PBMCs. The CDR3 DNA reads TGCAGCGTTGAATTGGTAGGGACCAAAAACATTCAGTACTTC. Translated: CSVELVGTKNIQYF.